The 23 T cell receptor beta chains listed next were all sequenced from one sample in a study of blood T cell repertoires in COVID-19. Using immunoSEQ multiplex PCR, the repertoire was profiled, and TCRdb retains in-frame clones only, with some absent. The sample records about 230,000 clones, approximately 89% being singletons. Sequences were obtained from PBMCs or T cells enriched from blood (not recorded which). The receptors derive from a woman in her thirties with acute COVID-19.

This chain connects TRBV7-3 to TRBJ2-3, with D unresolved. This CDR3 is 13 amino acids long. V gave up 4 bases and J gave up 2 bases, with 7 bases separating them. The germline V gene has CDR1 SGHTA and CDR2 FQGTGA. CDR3 nucleotides: TGTGCCAGCAGCTCTACTTACACAGATACGCAGTATTTT. Amino acids: CASSSTYTDTQYF. The whole variable domain, remainder taken from reference TRBV7-3 and TRBJ2-3, is GAGVSQTPSNKVTEKGKYVELRCDPISGHTALYWYRQSLGQGPEFLIYFQGTGAADDSGLPNDRFFAVRPEGSVSTLKIQRTERGDSAVYLCASSSTYTDTQYFGPGTRLTVL.

V gene TRBV4-3 combines with J gene TRBJ1-4; 7 nucleotides align to TRBD1. The CDR3 sequence is 16 residues long. V trimming: 4 bases; J trimming: 3 bases; junction bases outside the gene matches: 8. The germline CDR1 and CDR2 sequences are LGHNA and YSLEER. The DNA of the CDR3 is TGCGCCAGCAGCCGGATCTTCGGGACAGCTAATGAAAAACTGTTTTTT. Its protein is CASSRIFGTANEKLFF.

The chain joins TRBV3-1 (or the pseudogene TRBV3-2) to TRBJ2-5; perhaps TRBD2 as D (5 bases). CDR1 LGHDT and CDR2 YNNKEL come from the germline V gene (reference sequence). V gave up 6 bases and J gave up 2 bases, with 19 bases separating them. This CDR3 is 16 amino acids long. The CDR3 protein is CASSPDFSGLQETQYF. The CDR3 DNA reads as TGTGCCAGCAGTCCCGACTTCAGCGGATTACAAGAGACCCAGTACTTC.

This sequence joins TRBV14 and TRBJ1-1, with D possibly matching TRBD1 (6 bases). The V end was cut by 2 bases, the J end by 6 bases, with 10 bases between. Germline V gene sequence: CDR1 SGHDN, CDR2 FVKESK. The CDR3 covers 13 residues. The CDR3 bases are TGTGCCAGCAGCCAAACAGGGTGGGCTGAAGCTTTCTTT. Translated, it gives CASSQTGWAEAFF.

At least ten counts were recorded for this clone. The gene calls are TRBV7-3 and TRBJ2-1; 7 bases are shared with TRBD1. The CDR3 runs 13 residues. The ends lost 6 bases at V and 7 bases at J; junction bases unmatched: 6. Looked up from germline, CDR1 is SGHTA and CDR2 is FQGTGA. In DNA form, the CDR3 reads TGTGCCAGCAGTAAGGGGGCGCTTAATGAGCAGTTCTTC. Amino acids: CASSKGALNEQFF. The full variable domain, with the rest looked up from reference TRBV7-3 and TRBJ2-1, is GAGVSQTPSNKVTEKGKYVELRCDPISGHTALYWYRQSLGQGPEFLIYFQGTGAADDSGLPNDRFFAVRPEGSVSTLKIQRTERGDSAVYLCASSKGALNEQFFGPGTRLTVL.

The chain carries TRBV24-1 and TRBJ1-2; D remains ambiguous. V dropped 9 bases and J dropped 4 bases, with 8 bases sitting between them. The germline V gene encodes CDR1 KGHDR and CDR2 SFDVKD. The CDR3 consists of 11 residues. The CDR3 DNA is TGTGCCACCGGGAGTTCCTATGGCTACACCTTC. It encodes CATGSSYGYTF.

J is TRBJ1-5 and V is TRBV10-3; no firm D call. Germline V gene data show CDR1 as ENHRY and CDR2 as SYGVKD. The CDR3 totals 14 residues. Trimming stripped 2 bases from V and 3 bases from J, with 8 bases between. The CDR3 region is CAISERQDNQPQHF. CDR3 bases: TGTGCCATCAGTGAGAGACAAGACAATCAGCCCCAGCATTTT.

A single count supports this clone. The rearrangement joins TRBV5-1 to TRBJ1-1, with unresolved D. The germline gives CDR1 SGHRS, CDR2 YFSETQ. V was cut by 4 bases and J by 1 base, with 11 bases left in between. The CDR3 covers 14 residues. Written as DNA, the CDR3 is TGCGCCAGCAGCCCCTCTCGGGGGAACACTGAAGCTTTCTTT. As protein: CASSPSRGNTEAFF.

This sequence joins TRBV4-3 and TRBJ1-5, with unresolved D. Trimming stripped 5 bases from V and 8 bases from J, with 16 bases between. Germline V gene data show CDR1 as LGHNA and CDR2 as YSLEER. The CDR3 loop spans 14 amino acids. The DNA of the CDR3 is TGCGCCAGCAGCGTACGCGCAGGTGACGAGCCCCAGCATTTT. Its translation is CASSVRAGDEPQHF.

This clone was seen once. The chain recombines TRBV25-1 with TRBJ1-2; no definite D call. Germline V gives CDR1 MGHDK, CDR2 SYGVNS. The CDR3 is 12 residues long. Trimming shortened V by 3 bases and J by 8 bases, and 10 bases separated the two germline ends. The CDR3 bases are TGTGCCAGCAGTGACGGTCCGGGAGGCTACACCTTC. This gives the protein CASSDGPGGYTF.

V usage is TRBV10-1 and J usage is TRBJ2-3, with D possibly matching TRBD1 (6 bases). V was shortened by 9 bases and J by 3 bases, with 22 bases between the two germline ends. Germline CDR1 is WNHNN and CDR2 is SYGVQD (reference sequence). This CDR3 is 16 amino acids long. The CDR3 protein is CASGEQGRLNTDTQYF. The CDR3, as DNA: TGCGCCAGTGGGGAGCAGGGGAGATTGAATACAGATACGCAGTATTTT.

The V call is TRBV30, the J call TRBJ2-2; D not certain. Trimming removed 4 bases from V and 6 bases from J, with 9 bases in between. There are 12 residues in the CDR3. CDR1 GTSNPN and CDR2 SVGIG come from the germline V gene (reference sequence). CDR3 residues: CAWTRGAGELFF. Written as DNA, the CDR3 is TGTGCCTGGACCCGAGGAGCCGGGGAGCTGTTTTTT.

The CDR3 spells CASSLGTSSYNEQFF. CDR3 in DNA: TGTGCCAGCAGCTTAGGGACTAGTTCCTACAATGAGCAGTTCTTC. The chain joins TRBV7-2 to TRBJ2-1; 7 nucleotides align to TRBD2. V lost 1 base to trimming and J lost 1 base; unmatched junction nucleotides: 1. The CDR3 extends over 15 amino acids. Germline CDR1 and CDR2: SGHTA and FQGNSA.

This clone was counted between two and nine times. J is TRBJ2-7 and V is TRBV18; TRBD1 aligns across 11 bases. Looked up from germline, CDR1 is KGHSH and CDR2 is LQKENI. The CDR3 sequence is 15 residues long. The trim removed 4 bases at V and 2 bases at J, leaving 4 bases unmatched. CDR3 amino acids: CASSQGQGAAYEQYF. CDR3 nucleotides: TGTGCCAGCTCACAAGGACAGGGGGCTGCCTACGAGCAGTACTTC.

The rearrangement joins TRBV4-1 to TRBJ2-4, with D unresolved. Germline CDR1 is MGHRA and CDR2 is YSYEKL. The CDR3 covers 17 residues. The germline V and J ends were trimmed by 0 bases and 0 bases, with 12 bases remaining between them. CDR3: CASSQDTSRLAKNIQYF. Written as DNA, the CDR3 is TGCGCCAGCAGCCAAGATACGAGCAGGCTAGCCAAAAACATTCAGTACTTC.

This chain connects TRBV27 to TRBJ1-4; TRBD1 is a possible D gene (5 bases). Germline loops: CDR1 MNHEY, CDR2 SMNVEV (reference sequence). The CDR3 is 15 amino acids. V lost 5 bases and J 6 bases, leaving 16 bases between the germline ends. The CDR3 sequence is CASSVWGGGDEKLFF. DNA for the CDR3: TGTGCCAGCAGTGTTTGGGGCGGGGGGGATGAAAAACTGTTTTTT. The entire variable domain, with the rest obtained from reference TRBV27 and TRBJ1-4, is as follows: EAQVTQNPRYLITVTGKKLTVTCSQNMNHEYMSWYRQDPGLGLRQIYYSMNVEVTDKGDVPEGYKVSRKEKRNFPLILESPSPNQTSLYFCASSVWGGGDEKLFFGSGTQLSVL.

This clone was recorded once. The CDR3 reads CASTLTSGTDTQYF. The CDR3, as DNA: TGCGCCAGCACCCTCACTAGCGGGACAGATACGCAGTATTTT. The rearrangement uses TRBV5-1 and TRBJ2-3; 9 nucleotides agree with TRBD2. This CDR3 region has 14 residues. Germline V gives CDR1 SGHRS, CDR2 YFSETQ. Trimming cost V 6 bases and J 3 bases; bases outside gene matches: 5. The full variable domain, with the rest looked up from reference TRBV5-1 and TRBJ2-3, is KAGVTQTPRYLIKTRGQQVTLSCSPISGHRSVSWYQQTPGQGLQFLFEYFSETQRNKGNFPGRFSGRQFSNSRSEMNVSTLELGDSALYLCASTLTSGTDTQYFGPGTRLTVL.

The genes are TRBV3-1 (or the pseudogene TRBV3-2) and TRBJ2-1, with 11 bases aligning to TRBD2. V lost 0 bases and J lost 9; bases outside the gene matches: 7. Germline V gene data show CDR1 as LGHDT and CDR2 as YNNKEL (reference sequence). The CDR3 totals 16 residues. CDR3 loop: CASSQDMLAGGLEQFF. DNA of the CDR3: TGTGCCAGCAGCCAAGATATGTTAGCGGGGGGGCTTGAGCAGTTCTTC.

CDR3: CASSLGDRGLSEAFF. In DNA form, the CDR3 reads TGCGCCAGCAGCTTGGGGGACAGGGGGCTTAGTGAAGCTTTCTTT. The rearrangement joins TRBV5-1 to TRBJ1-1; 12 bases map to TRBD1. Losses at the gene ends were 0 bases for V and 7 bases for J; bases not matched to a gene: 4. The CDR3 consists of 15 residues. CDR1 and CDR2 from the germline V gene are SGHRS and YFSETQ.

V and J are TRBV4-1 and TRBJ1-5; D not certain. CDR1 and CDR2 from the germline V gene are MGHRA and YSYEKL. The CDR3 covers 14 residues. Trimming took 2 bases from V and 1 from J, leaving 6 bases between them. Written as DNA, the CDR3 is TGCGCCAGCAGCCAATGGCGGAGCAATCAGCCCCAGCATTTT. The encoded protein is CASSQWRSNQPQHF.

The chain couples TRBV15 to TRBJ1-1; D not certain. This CDR3 has 14 residues. Trimming took off 0 bases at V and 0 bases at J, with 5 bases between the two ends. Germline V gives CDR1 LNHNV, CDR2 YYDKDF (reference sequence). The CDR3 region has the DNA TGTGCCACCAGCAGAGACAGTATGAACACTGAAGCTTTCTTT. Encoded protein: CATSRDSMNTEAFF.

This clone was observed a few times. V is TRBV9 and J is TRBJ2-3, with D maybe TRBD2 (5 bases). This CDR3 comprises 15 residues. V shed 3 bases and J shed 2 bases, with 13 bases lying between them. Germline CDR1 is SGDLS and CDR2 is YYNGEE. As DNA, the CDR3 is TGTGCCAGCAGCGAAGGCGGGCAGAACACAGATACGCAGTATTTT. Translated, it gives CASSEGGQNTDTQYF.

The chain combines TRBV25-1 with TRBJ1-5; no definite D call. V lost 6 bases and J lost 7, with 10 bases in between. Germline V gene data show CDR1 as MGHDK and CDR2 as SYGVNS. The CDR3 has 12 residues. CDR3 nucleotide sequence: TGTGCCAGCAGGCACAGTGACCAGCCCCAGCATTTT. It specifies CASRHSDQPQHF.